This section outlines one TCR beta chain sequence together with its context. These data originate in a study of blood T cell repertoires in COVID-19. The CDR3 has 12 amino acids. Looked up from germline, CDR1 is MNHEY and CDR2 is SMNVEV (reference sequence). Between the trimmed V and J ends, which lost 5 bases and 5 bases, there was a span of 10 bases. The method was immunoSEQ multiplex PCR; TCRdb's version includes in-frame clones alone and lacks a portion of them. The table shows approximately 94,000 clones, with about 77% occurring only once. This receptor was obtained from a woman aged 65 to 85 with acute or convalescent COVID-19. The chain combines TRBV27 with TRBJ2-7; TRBD1 might be the D (6 bases). Sequencing was carried out using peripheral blood. CDR3 DNA sequence: TGTGCCAGCAGTCCCCAGGGGAACGAGCAGTACTTC. It translates to CASSPQGNEQYF.